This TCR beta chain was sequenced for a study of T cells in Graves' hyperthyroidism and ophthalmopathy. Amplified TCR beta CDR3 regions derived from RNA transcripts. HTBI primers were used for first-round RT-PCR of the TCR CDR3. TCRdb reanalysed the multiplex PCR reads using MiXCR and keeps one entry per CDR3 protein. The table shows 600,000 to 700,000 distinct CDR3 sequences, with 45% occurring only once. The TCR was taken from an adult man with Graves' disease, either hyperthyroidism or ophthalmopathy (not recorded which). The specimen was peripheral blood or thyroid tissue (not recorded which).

CDR3 nucleotide sequence: TGTGCCAGCAGCTTAGATCACCGGGCGGGTCAAAGCTACGAGCAGTACTTC. It is translated as CASSLDHRAGQSYEQYF. The rearrangement links TRBV7-9 to TRBJ2-7; D is perhaps TRBD2 (5 bases). Trimming removed 1 base at V and 3 bases at J, with 19 bases between. Germline V gene data show CDR1 as SEHNR and CDR2 as FQNEAQ (reference sequence). The CDR3 contains 17 residues.